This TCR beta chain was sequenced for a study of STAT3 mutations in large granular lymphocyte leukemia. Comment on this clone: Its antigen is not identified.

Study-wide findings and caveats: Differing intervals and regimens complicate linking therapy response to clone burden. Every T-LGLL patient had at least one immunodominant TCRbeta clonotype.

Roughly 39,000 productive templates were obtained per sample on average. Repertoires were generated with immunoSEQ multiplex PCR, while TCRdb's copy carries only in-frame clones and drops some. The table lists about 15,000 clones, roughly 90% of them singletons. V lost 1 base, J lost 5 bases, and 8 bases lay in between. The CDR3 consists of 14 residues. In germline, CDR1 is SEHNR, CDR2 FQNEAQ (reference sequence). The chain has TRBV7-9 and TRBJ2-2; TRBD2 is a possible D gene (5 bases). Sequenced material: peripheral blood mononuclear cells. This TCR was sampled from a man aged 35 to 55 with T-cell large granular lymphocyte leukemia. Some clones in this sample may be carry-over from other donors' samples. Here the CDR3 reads CASSLGGITGELFF. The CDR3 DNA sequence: TGTGCCAGCAGCTTAGGAGGGATAACCGGGGAGCTGTTTTTT.